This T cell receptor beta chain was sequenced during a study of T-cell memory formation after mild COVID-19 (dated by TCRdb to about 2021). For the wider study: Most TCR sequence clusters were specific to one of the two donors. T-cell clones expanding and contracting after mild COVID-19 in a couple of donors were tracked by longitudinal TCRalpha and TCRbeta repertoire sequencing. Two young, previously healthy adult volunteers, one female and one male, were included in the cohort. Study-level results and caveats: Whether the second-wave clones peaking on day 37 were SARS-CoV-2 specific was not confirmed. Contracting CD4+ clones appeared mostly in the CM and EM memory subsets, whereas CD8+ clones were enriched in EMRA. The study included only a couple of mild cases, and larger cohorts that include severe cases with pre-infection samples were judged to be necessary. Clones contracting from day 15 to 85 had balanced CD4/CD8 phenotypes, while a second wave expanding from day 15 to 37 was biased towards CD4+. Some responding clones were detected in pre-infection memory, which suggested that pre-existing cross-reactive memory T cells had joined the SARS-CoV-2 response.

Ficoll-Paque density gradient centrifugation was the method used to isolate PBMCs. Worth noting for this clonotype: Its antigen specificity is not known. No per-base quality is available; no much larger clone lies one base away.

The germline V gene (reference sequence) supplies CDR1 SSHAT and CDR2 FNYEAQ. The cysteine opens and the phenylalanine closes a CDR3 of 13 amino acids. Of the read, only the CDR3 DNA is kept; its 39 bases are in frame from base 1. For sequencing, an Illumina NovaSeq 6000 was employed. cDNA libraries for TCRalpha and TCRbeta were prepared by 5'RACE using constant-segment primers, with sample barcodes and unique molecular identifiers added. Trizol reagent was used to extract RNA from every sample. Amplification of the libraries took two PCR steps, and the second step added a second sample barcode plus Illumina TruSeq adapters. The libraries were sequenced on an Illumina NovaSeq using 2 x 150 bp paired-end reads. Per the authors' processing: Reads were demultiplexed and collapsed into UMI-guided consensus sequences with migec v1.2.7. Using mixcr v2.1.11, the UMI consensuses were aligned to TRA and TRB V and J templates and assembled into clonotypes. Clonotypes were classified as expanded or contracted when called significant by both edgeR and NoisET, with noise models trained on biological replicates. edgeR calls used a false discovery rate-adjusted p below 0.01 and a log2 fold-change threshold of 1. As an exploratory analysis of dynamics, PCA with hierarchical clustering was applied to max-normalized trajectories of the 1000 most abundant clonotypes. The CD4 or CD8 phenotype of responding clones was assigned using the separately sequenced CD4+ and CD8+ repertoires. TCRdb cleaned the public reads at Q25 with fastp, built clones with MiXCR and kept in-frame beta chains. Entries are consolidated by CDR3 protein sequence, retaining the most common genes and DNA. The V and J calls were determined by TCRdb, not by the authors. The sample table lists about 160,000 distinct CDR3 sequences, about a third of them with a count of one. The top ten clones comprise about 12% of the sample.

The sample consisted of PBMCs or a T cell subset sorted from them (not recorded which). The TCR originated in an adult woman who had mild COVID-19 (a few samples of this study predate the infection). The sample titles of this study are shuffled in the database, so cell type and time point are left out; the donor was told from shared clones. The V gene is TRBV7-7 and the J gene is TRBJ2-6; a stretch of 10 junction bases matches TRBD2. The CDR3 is CASGGPGANVLTF. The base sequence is TGTGCTAGCGGGGGGCCTGGGGCCAACGTCCTGACTTTC. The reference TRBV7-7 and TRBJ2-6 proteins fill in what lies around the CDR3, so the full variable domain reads GAGVSQSPRYKVTKRGQDVTLRCDPISSHATLYWYQQALGQGPEFLTYFNYEAQPDKSGLPSDRFSAERPEGSISTLTIQRTEQRDSAMYRCASGGPGANVLTFGAGSRLTVL.